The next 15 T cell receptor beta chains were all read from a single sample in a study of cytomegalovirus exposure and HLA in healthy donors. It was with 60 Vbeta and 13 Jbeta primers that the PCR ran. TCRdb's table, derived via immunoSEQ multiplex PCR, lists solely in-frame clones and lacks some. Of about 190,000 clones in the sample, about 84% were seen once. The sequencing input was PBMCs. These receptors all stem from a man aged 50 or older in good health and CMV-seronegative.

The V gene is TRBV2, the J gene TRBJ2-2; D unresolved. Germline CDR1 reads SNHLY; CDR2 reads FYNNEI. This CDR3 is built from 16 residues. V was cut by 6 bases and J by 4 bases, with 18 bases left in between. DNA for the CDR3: TGTGCCAGCAGGGAGTTAGAGACTTCCATCACCGGGGAGCTGTTTTTT. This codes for CASRELETSITGELFF.

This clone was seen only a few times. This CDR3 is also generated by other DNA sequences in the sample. CDR3 DNA sequence: TGTGCCAGCAGCTTGAGTAGCGGGGGCCAAGAGACCCAGTACTTC. Protein product: CASSLSSGGQETQYF. The chain employs TRBV7-2 and TRBJ2-5; 9 bases map to TRBD2. V shed 3 bases and J 1 base; nucleotides not matched to a gene: 3. Germline CDR1 SGHTA, CDR2 FQGNSA. There are 15 residues in the CDR3.

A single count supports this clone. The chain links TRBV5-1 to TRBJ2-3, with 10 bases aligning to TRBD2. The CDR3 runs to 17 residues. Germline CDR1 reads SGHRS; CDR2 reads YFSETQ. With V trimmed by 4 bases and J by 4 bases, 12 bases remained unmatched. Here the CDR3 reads CASSPPDSGGPADTQYF. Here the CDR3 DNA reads TGCGCCAGCAGCCCCCCGGATAGCGGGGGGCCCGCAGATACGCAGTATTTT.

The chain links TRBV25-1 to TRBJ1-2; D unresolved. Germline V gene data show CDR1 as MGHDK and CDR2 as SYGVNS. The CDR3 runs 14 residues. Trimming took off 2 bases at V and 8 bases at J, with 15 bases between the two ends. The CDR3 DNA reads TGTGCCAGCAGTGAAGACTCGATTATAGGCGGCTACACCTTC. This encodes CASSEDSIIGGYTF.

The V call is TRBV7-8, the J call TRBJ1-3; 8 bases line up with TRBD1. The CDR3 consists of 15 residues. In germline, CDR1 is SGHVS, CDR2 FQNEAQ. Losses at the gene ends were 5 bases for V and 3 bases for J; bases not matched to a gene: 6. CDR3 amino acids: CASSPQTGVGNTIYF. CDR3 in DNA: TGTGCCAGCAGCCCTCAGACAGGGGTTGGAAACACCATATATTTT.

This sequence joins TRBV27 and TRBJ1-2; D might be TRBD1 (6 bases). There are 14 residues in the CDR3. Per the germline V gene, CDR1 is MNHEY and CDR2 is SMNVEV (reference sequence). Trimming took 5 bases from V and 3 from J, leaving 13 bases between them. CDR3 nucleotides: TGTGCCAGCAGTCTTTCCCGGACAGACTATGGCTACACCTTC. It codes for CASSLSRTDYGYTF.

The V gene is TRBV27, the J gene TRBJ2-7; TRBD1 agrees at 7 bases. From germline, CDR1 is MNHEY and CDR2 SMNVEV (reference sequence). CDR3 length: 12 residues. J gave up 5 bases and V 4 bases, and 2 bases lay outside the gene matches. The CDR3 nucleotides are TGTGCCAGCAGTTCGACAGGGAACGAGCAGTACTTC. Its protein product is CASSSTGNEQYF.

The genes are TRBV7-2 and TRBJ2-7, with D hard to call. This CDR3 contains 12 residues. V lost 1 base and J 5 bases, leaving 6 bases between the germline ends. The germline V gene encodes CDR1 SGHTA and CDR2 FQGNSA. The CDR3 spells CASSLVADEQYF. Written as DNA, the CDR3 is TGTGCCAGCAGCTTAGTCGCGGACGAGCAGTACTTC.

In DNA, the CDR3 is TGTGCCAGCAGCGTAGGTCTAGCGGGCGGGGGTGAGCAGTTCTTC. Translating it yields CASSVGLAGGGEQFF. The V call is TRBV9, the J call TRBJ2-1; 8 bases are a match to TRBD2. V gave up 0 bases and J gave up 9 bases; unmatched junction bases: 8. In germline, CDR1 is SGDLS, CDR2 YYNGEE. The CDR3 covers 15 residues.

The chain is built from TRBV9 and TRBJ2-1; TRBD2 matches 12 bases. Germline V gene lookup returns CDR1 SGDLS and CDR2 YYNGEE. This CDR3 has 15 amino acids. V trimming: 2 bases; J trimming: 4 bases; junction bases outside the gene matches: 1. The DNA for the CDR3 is TGTGCCAGCAGCGTGACTAGCGGGAGTTACAATGAGCAGTTCTTC. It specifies CASSVTSGSYNEQFF.

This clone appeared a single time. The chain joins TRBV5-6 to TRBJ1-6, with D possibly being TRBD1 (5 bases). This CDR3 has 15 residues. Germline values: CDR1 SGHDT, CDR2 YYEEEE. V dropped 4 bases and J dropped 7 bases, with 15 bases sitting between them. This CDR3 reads CASSPPGKGNSPLHF. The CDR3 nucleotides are TGTGCCAGCAGCCCCCCCGGAAAGGGGAATTCACCCCTCCACTTT.

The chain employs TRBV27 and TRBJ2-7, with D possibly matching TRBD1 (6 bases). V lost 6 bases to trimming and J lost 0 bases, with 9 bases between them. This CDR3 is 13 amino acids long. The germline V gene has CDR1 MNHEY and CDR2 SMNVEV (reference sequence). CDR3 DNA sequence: TGTGCCAGCAGCCGGGACATCTCCTACGAGCAGTACTTC. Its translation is CASSRDISYEQYF.

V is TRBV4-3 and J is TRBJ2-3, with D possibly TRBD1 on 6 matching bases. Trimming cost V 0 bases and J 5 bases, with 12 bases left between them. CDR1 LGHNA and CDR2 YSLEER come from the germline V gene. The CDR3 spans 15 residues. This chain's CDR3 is CASSQEGAKGDTQYF. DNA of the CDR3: TGCGCCAGCAGCCAAGAGGGGGCCAAGGGAGATACGCAGTATTTT.

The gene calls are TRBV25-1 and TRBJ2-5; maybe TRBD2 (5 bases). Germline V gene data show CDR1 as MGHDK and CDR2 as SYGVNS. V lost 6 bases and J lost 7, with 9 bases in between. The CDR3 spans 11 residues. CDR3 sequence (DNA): TGTGCCAGCAGACTTGGAGGGACCCAGTACTTC. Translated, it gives CASRLGGTQYF.

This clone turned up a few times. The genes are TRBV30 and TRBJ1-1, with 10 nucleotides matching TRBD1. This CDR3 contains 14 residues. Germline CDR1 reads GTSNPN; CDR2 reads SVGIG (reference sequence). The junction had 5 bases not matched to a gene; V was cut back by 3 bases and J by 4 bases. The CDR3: CAWSGDRGVTEAFF. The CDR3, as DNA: TGTGCCTGGAGCGGGGACAGGGGAGTCACTGAAGCTTTCTTT.